Following are 5 T cell receptor beta chains from one sample sequenced in a study of shared clonotypes between healthy human individuals. Assay: immunoSEQ multiplex PCR; the TCRdb copy retains only in-frame clones and omits some. The profile shows roughly 2,300,000 clones, just under 95% of them singletons. Sequencing input: naive CD4+ T cells from PBMCs. The subset denotes: CD45RA+ positively selected. These receptors came from a young man in good health. Some clones in this sample may be carry-over from other donors' samples.

This chain joins TRBV6-1 and TRBJ2-2; the match to TRBD2 covers 13 bases. Looked up from germline, CDR1 is MNHNS and CDR2 is SASEGT. Germline trimming cut 6 bases from V and 5 bases from J; bases unmatched to any gene: 0. The CDR3 is made up of 14 amino acids. CDR3 nucleotides: TGTGCCAGCAGACTAGCGGGAGGGACCGGGGAGCTGTTTTTT. This codes for CASRLAGGTGELFF.

V usage is TRBV28 and J usage is TRBJ1-2; TRBD1 matches at 7 bases. V gave up 6 bases and J gave up 8 bases; unmatched junction bases: 12. The CDR3 contains 14 residues. Germline V lookup: CDR1 MDHEN, CDR2 SYDVKM. CDR3 nucleotides: TGTGCCAGCAGACCTCCCACAGGGGCGGGAGGCTACACCTTC. This gives the protein CASRPPTGAGGYTF.

This sequence joins TRBV11-2 and TRBJ2-7; tentative D call: TRBD2 (6 bases). The CDR3 spans 13 residues. Germline V gives CDR1 SGHAT, CDR2 FQNNGV. V lost 2 bases to trimming and J lost 4 bases, with 9 bases between them. CDR3 bases: TGTGCCAGCAGCTTACACAGCGGGTACGAGCAGTACTTC. It encodes CASSLHSGYEQYF.

This rearrangement joins TRBV4-1 to TRBJ2-5, with TRBD2 as a possible D gene (5 bases). V lost 4 bases and J 5 bases, leaving 17 bases between the germline ends. This CDR3 has 15 residues. CDR1 is MGHRA, CDR2 YSYEKL, per germline. The CDR3 sequence: CASSREYGRSETQYF. CDR3 nucleotide sequence: TGCGCCAGCAGCCGGGAGTATGGCCGGTCGGAGACCCAGTACTTC.

This chain connects TRBV18 to TRBJ1-1; D is ambiguous. Germline V gene lookup returns CDR1 KGHSH and CDR2 LQKENI. The CDR3 runs to 13 residues. V lost 3 bases and J lost 6, with 11 bases in between. The CDR3 bases are TGTGCCAGCTCACCCGACCTGGGTTCTGAAGCTTTCTTT. Its translation: CASSPDLGSEAFF.